The 5 T cell receptor beta chains listed next were all sequenced from one sample in a study of blood T cell repertoires in COVID-19. Sequencing was performed with immunoSEQ multiplex PCR; in TCRdb, only in-frame clones are kept and a portion is missing. The data hold 130,000 or so clones, with over 75% observed a single time. The sequenced sample was peripheral blood. The receptor set was obtained from a man aged 60 to 69 with active or convalescent COVID-19.

The chain is built from TRBV4-3 and TRBJ2-3, with 9 bases lining up with TRBD2. Germline CDR1 is LGHNA and CDR2 is YSLEER. Losses at the gene ends were 0 bases for V and 4 bases for J; bases not matched to a gene: 5. The CDR3 consists of 16 residues. CDR3 residues: CASSQDRTSESDTQYF. The CDR3 DNA reads as TGCGCCAGCAGCCAAGATCGGACTAGCGAATCAGATACGCAGTATTTT.

This chain joins TRBV28 and TRBJ1-3; maybe TRBD1 (6 bases). V was trimmed by 11 bases and J by 6 bases, leaving 20 bases between them. Germline V CDR1 and CDR2: MDHEN, SYDVKM. This CDR3 has 14 amino acids. The CDR3 sequence is CAGHRRGQLNTIYF. DNA of the CDR3: TGTGCCGGGCACCGAAGAGGACAGCTAAACACCATATATTTT.

The chain is built from TRBV3-1 (or the pseudogene TRBV3-2) and TRBJ2-1; 10 bases align to TRBD2. The junction had 0 bases not matched to a gene; V was cut back by 3 bases and J by 10 bases. Germline V gene lookup returns CDR1 LGHDT and CDR2 YNNKEL (reference sequence). The CDR3 length is 12 residues. As DNA, the CDR3 is TGTGCCAGCAGCCAGGGACTAGCGGAGCAGTTCTTC. Translated, it gives CASSQGLAEQFF.

V gene TRBV6-5 combines with J gene TRBJ2-1; D remains ambiguous. The CDR3 is made up of 13 amino acids. V lost 6 bases and J 5 bases, leaving 11 bases between the germline ends. CDR1 and CDR2 (germline): MNHEY, SVGAGI. CDR3 residues: CASSRGPDNEQFF. For the CDR3, the DNA is TGTGCCAGCAGCCGAGGCCCCGACAATGAGCAGTTCTTC.

V and J are TRBV15 and TRBJ2-7; tentative D call: TRBD2 (5 bases). The CDR3 covers 17 residues. Germline V lookup: CDR1 LNHNV, CDR2 YYDKDF (reference sequence). V lost 0 bases to trimming and J lost 0 bases, with 15 bases between them. The CDR3 DNA follows: TGTGCCACCAGCAGAGATGCCCCTAGCCTGTACTCCTACGAGCAGTACTTC. Protein sequence: CATSRDAPSLYSYEQYF.